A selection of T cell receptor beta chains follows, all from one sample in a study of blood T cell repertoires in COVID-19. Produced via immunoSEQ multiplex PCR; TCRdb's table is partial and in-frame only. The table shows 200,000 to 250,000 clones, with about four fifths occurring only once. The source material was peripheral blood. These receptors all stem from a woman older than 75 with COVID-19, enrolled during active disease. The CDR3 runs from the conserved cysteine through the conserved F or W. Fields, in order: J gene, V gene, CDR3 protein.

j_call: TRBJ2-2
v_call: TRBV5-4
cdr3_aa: CASSLGRGSELFF

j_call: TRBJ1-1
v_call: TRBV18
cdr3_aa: CASSPGTGGTEAFF

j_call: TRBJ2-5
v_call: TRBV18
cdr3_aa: CASSAPGGGREKTQYF

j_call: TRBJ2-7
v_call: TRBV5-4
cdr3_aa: CASSSRGGHNEQYF

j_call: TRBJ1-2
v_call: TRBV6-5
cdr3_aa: CASSLLRQGGYTF

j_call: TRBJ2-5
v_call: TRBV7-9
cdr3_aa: CASSPETGETQYF

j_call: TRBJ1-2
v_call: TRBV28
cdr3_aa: CASSPRLYGYTF

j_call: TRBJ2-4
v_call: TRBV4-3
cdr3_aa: CASSQDRTGGAKNIQYF

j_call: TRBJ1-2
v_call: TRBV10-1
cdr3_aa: CASSEWEKNGGYGYTF

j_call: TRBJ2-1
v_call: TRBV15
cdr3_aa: CATSSFSGQGRNEQFF

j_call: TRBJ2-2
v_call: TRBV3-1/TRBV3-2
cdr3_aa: CASRLAGAPENTGELFF

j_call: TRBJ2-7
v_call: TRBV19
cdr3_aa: CASNFGGEQYF

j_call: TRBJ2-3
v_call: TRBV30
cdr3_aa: CAWRGSTRSTDTQYF

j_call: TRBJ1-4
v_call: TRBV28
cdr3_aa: CASSFGGGARGEKLFF

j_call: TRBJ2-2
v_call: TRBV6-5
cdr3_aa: CASSYSKGEPGELFF

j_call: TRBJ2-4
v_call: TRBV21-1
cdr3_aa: CASSSSGRAPRNIQYF

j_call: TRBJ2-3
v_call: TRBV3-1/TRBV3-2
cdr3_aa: CASSPPRAGARGTDTQYF

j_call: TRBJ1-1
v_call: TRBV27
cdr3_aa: CASSLVKGATEAFF

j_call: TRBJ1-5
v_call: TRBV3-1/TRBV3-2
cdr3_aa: CASSQDSGPQHF

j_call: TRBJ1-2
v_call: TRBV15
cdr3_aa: CATSRAEGTEGYTF

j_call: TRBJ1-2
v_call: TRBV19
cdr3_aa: CASSIDSGRPNPYGYTF

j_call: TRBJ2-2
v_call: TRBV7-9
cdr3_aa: CASSLVDTGELFF

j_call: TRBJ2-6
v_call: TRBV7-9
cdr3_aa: CASSLYMGPGANVLTF

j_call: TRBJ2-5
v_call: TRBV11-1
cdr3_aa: CASSPRPETQYF

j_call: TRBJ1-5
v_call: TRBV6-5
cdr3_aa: CASRTGQGNQPQHF

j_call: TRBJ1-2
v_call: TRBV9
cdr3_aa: CASSVGGTSYGYTF

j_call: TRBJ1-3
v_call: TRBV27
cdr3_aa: CASSLEGHSGNTIYF

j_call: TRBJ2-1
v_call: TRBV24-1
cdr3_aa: CATSWAGYNEQFF

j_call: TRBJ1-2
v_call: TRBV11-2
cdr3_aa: CASSLSPNPNSNYGYTF

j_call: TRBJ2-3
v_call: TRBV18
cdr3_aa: CASSLLTGSTDTQYF

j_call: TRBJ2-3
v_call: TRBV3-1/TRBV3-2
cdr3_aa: CASSPGSGGAIRTQYF

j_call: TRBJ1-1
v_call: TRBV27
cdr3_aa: CASGRQASTEAFF

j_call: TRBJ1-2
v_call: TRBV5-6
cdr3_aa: CASSPRREQGTYGYTF

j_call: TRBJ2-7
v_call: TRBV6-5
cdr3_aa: CASSPYRLERYEQYF

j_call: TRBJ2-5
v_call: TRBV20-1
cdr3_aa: CSASDVALAGVETQYF

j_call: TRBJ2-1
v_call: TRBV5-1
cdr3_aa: CASSLRAEAYNEQFF

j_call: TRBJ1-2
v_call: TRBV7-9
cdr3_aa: CASSSVQVYGYTF

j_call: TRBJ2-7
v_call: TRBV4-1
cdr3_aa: CASSQDRGGYEQYF

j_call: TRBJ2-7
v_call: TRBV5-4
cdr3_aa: CASSLTGGPHEQYF

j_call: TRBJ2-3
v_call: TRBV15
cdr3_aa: CATSRDRLAGALQYF

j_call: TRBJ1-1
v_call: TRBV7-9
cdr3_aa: CASRTVQRGMNTEAFF

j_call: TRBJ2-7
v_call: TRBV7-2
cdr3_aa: CASSLSRSGSHEQYF

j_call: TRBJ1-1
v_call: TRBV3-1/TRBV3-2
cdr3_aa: CASSQWDRGADTEAFF

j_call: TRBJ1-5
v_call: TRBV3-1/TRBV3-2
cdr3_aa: CATGTRGSNNQPQHF

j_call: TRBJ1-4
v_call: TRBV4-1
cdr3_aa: CASSPPGGALMGKLFF

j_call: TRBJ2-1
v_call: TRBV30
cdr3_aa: CAWRGGYEQFF

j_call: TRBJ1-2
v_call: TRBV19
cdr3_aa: CASRTPGQGGNYGYTF

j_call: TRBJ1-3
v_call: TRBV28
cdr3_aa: CASRGQGTGNTIYF

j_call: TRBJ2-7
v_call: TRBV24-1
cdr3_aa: CARLDSPYEQYF

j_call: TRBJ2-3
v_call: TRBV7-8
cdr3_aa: CASSPWTSTDTQYF

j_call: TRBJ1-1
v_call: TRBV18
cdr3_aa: CASSLTGLDTEAFF

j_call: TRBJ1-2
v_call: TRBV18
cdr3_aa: CASSPPNGGGNYGYTF

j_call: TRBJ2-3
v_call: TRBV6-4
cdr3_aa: CASSVRPSDTQYF

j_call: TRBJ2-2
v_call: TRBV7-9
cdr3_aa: CASSLSIGGEPGELFF

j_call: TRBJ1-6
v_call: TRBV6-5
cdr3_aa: CASSSWTGTSPLHF

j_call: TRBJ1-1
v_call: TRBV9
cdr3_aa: CASSVASGQSMNTEAFF

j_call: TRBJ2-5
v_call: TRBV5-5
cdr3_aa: CASSLRTDPRETQYF

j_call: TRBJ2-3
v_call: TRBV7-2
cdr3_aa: CASSPRLAGGTDTQYF

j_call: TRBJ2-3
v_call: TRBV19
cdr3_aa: CASSRADTQYF

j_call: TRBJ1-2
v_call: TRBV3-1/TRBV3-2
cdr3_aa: CASSQVGAGVGYTF